This TCR beta chain emerged from a study of CD8+CD57+ T cells in acquired aplastic anemia. On this clonotype itself: The antigen remains undetermined.

Findings and caveats of the study: Patients and controls shared fewer than 30 CD8+ CDR3 sequences.

Germline V gene lookup returns CDR1 SEHNR and CDR2 FQNEAQ (reference sequence). This CDR3 region has 12 residues. V lost 6 bases, J lost 2 bases, and 8 bases lay in between. TCR beta VDJ and CDR3 profiles were obtained from a genomic DNA template. A single record per CDR3 protein comes from TCRdb applying MiXCR to the reads. The sample has 90,000 to 120,000 distinct CDR3 sequences; roughly 51% are singletons. The sequence derives from a human donor in good health, serving as a control. The rearrangement links TRBV7-9 to TRBJ2-7; tentatively, D is TRBD2 (6 bases). The material sequenced was sorted CD4+, CD8+, or CD8+CD57+ T cells (not recorded which) from PBMCs. CDR3 sequence (DNA): TGTGCCAGCAGTCGCGGGACCTACGAGCAGTACTTC. It codes for CASSRGTYEQYF.